This T cell receptor beta chain appears in the sequencing data of a study of T cell responses to AZD1222 COVID-19 vaccine. The wider study: Second-dose schedules of about 4 or about 12 weeks were combined.

The V and J ends lost 3 bases and 8 bases, in that order; junction bases with no gene match: 3. Germline values: CDR1 GTSNPN, CDR2 SVGIG (reference sequence). The CDR3 runs 12 residues. Whole-study results and caveats: The study sampled repertoires only after the peak T cell response. Spike as a whole was targeted by vaccine-associated CD4 TCRs, dominant at 160-218 and 743-854.

Of note for this clone: Its antigen remains unknown.

Libraries were prepared by immunoSEQ multiplex PCR; TCRdb keeps only in-frame clonotypes and omits some of them. The sample has about 92,000 clones, around 86% seen once. The TCR comes from an adult in good health. The source material was peripheral blood, sampled on day 0 of AZD1222 vaccination. The V call is TRBV30, the J call TRBJ1-4; 7 bases fit TRBD1. The CDR3 DNA reads TGTGCCTGGAGACAGGGGCACGAAAAACTGTTTTTT. Its protein is CAWRQGHEKLFF.